This T cell receptor (beta chain) came from a study of cytomegalovirus exposure and HLA in healthy donors. Findings and caveats of the study: Previously analyzed data showed that most TCR beta V segments were productive at a frequency of about 87% or about 30%. The study carried out a later analysis of TCR beta sequences. It associated approximately 15,000 of them with specific HLA alleles at a false discovery rate of 0.05. The study had only CMV serostatus as immune exposure information.

This clone has only one observation. As yet, its antigen is unknown. Those who donated were healthy bone marrow donors. PCR amplification relied on 60 Vbeta primers (plus 13 Jbeta primers). Repertoires were generated with immunoSEQ multiplex PCR, while TCRdb's copy carries only in-frame clones and drops some. The sample lists about 120,000 clones, roughly 70% occurring once. Germline lookup yields CDR1 SEHNR and CDR2 FQNEAQ (reference sequence). Trimming pared 2 bases from V and 4 bases from J, leaving 11 bases between. The CDR3 has 14 amino acids. The chain carries TRBV7-9 and TRBJ1-1; weak D call: TRBD1 (5 bases). The TCR was taken from a woman under 30 in good health and CMV-seronegative. Source material: PBMCs. This CDR3 is CASSLKQEGTEAFF. DNA for the CDR3: TGTGCCAGCAGCTTAAAACAGGAGGGCACTGAAGCTTTCTTT.